The clone carrying this TCR beta chain was detected once. Its antigen is currently unknown. The PCR used 60 Vbeta and 13 Jbeta primers. The table came from immunoSEQ multiplex PCR; TCRdb's copy has only in-frame clones and leaves some out. The sample carries under 200,000 clones, about three quarters recorded once. V lost 6 bases, J lost 0 bases, and 13 bases stayed unmatched. Germline V CDR1 and CDR2: MDHEN, SYDVKM. This CDR3 has 17 residues. The record originates from a study of cytomegalovirus exposure and HLA in healthy donors. General study results and limits: Common viral pathogens (according to a later analysis) appeared linked to several of the most significant clusters. In a later analysis, across HLA loci, associated TCR counts were highest for DRB1, lowest for HLA-C. An assumption of roughly uniform sequencing depth across donors underlay the presence/absence analyses. There were a few CMV-associated chains whose specificity for CMV antigens was confirmed in vitro.

The sample comprised PBMCs. The receptor comes from a female donor in good health and CMV-seronegative. The chain has TRBV28 and TRBJ2-7, with TRBD1 matching over 8 bases. The CDR3 bases are TGTGCCAGCAGCTCCAGACTTGGGACAGGCAACTCCTACGAGCAGTACTTC. Its protein product is CASSSRLGTGNSYEQYF.